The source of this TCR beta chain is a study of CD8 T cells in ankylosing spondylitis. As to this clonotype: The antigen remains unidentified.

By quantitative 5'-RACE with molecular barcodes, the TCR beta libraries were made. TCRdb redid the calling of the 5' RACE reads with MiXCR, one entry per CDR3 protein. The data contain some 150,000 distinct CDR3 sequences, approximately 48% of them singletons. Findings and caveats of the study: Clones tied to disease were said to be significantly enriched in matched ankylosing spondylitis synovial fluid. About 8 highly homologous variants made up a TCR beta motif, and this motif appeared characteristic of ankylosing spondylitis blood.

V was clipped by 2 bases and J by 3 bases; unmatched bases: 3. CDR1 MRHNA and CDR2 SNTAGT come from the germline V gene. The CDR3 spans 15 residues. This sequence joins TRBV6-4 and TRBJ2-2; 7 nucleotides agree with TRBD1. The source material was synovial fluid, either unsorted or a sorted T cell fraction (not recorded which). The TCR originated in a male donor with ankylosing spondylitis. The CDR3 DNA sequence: TGTGCCAGCAGTGACACCGACAGGGACACCGGGGAGCTGTTTTTT. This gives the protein CASSDTDRDTGELFF.